This T cell receptor (beta chain) comes out of a study of cytomegalovirus exposure and HLA in healthy donors. Whole-study findings and limits: For most TCR beta V segments, an earlier analysis put the productive rate at about 90% or about 30% of the time. What a later analysis reportedly showed was that an Asian-associated ancestry cluster had fewer N-insertions than the roughly 670-donor mean.

Notes on this clone: The target antigen is unknown.

Primers for the PCR totalled 60 Vbeta and 13 Jbeta. The data were produced by immunoSEQ multiplex PCR, yet TCRdb's version contains in-frame clones alone and is incomplete. The sample lists 150,000 to 200,000 clones, 75% to 80% occurring once. The CDR3 is 15 residues long. Trimming left V 6 bases short and J 7 bases short, with 21 bases between. The V gene's germline CDR1 is SGHTA and CDR2 FQGNSA. The rearrangement links TRBV7-2 to TRBJ2-5; maybe TRBD2 (7 bases). Material: PBMCs. This TCR was recovered from a woman in her 50s in good health and CMV-seropositive. The CDR3 coding sequence is TGTGCCAGCAGGAGGGGGGGTCGACAATCTGGGACCCAGTACTTC. Translated, it gives CASRRGGRQSGTQYF.